These 15 T cell receptor beta chains originate from one sample sequenced in a study of Tregs in tolerant kidney transplant recipients (dated by TCRdb to the late 2010s). What these receptors recognize is not known. The library was built by means of the immunoSEQ multiplex PCR assay. Drawn from immuneACCESS, this table holds only the in-frame rearrangements with V and J called that TCRdb kept. Clones are partly lost; checked studies trace under half to an unresolved V gene and leave the rest unexplained. For this sample the table gives roughly 19,000 clones, of which less than 70% were detected only once. Jointly, the top ten make up nearly 3.5% of the sample. Sequences were obtained from Tregs from blood cultured with allogeneic cells. Receptors originate from a human donor in good health.

V usage is TRBV30 and J usage is TRBJ2-7; D not certain. The CDR3 has 11 residues. The V and J ends lost 0 bases and 6 bases respectively, with 6 bases between them. Germline V gene data show CDR1 as GTSNPN and CDR2 as SVGIG (reference sequence). DNA of the CDR3: TGTGCCTGGAGTGTACTGGGCGAGCAGTACTTC. It codes for CAWSVLGEQYF.

The gene calls are TRBV19 and TRBJ2-3, with 9 bases aligning to TRBD1. V dropped 5 bases and J dropped 3; count of bases not matched to a gene: 3. The CDR3 is 14 residues long. The germline V gene encodes CDR1 LNHDA and CDR2 SQIVND (reference sequence). This CDR3 is CASSRGQGTDTQYF. The CDR3 DNA reads TGTGCCAGTAGTCGTGGACAGGGGACAGATACGCAGTATTTT.

This clone was counted once. The chain carries TRBV6-6 and TRBJ2-7, with D hard to call. The germline V gene has CDR1 MNHNY and CDR2 SVGAGI (reference sequence). V shed 3 bases and J shed 2 bases, with 11 bases lying between them. The CDR3 runs 14 residues. CDR3 sequence reads: CASSYKGRAYEQYF. The CDR3 DNA reads as TGTGCCAGCAGTTATAAGGGTAGGGCCTACGAGCAGTACTTC.

The J gene is TRBJ2-3, the V gene TRBV5-4; no clear D gene. V lost 1 base and J 2 bases, leaving 8 bases between the germline ends. The CDR3 consists of 14 residues. Germline assignment: CDR1 SGHNT and CDR2 YYREEE (reference sequence). DNA for the CDR3: TGTGCCAGCAGCTTGTTTGGCCTCACAGATACGCAGTATTTT. This codes for CASSLFGLTDTQYF.

The V call is TRBV19, the J call TRBJ2-1, with 13 positions matching TRBD2. Germline V gene sequence: CDR1 LNHDA, CDR2 SQIVND (reference sequence). This CDR3 has 17 amino acids. The V segment lost 10 bases and the J segment 0 bases; nucleotides outside the gene matches: 9. The CDR3 sequence is CATRGLAGLSSYNEQFF. CDR3 bases: TGTGCCACCCGGGGACTAGCGGGACTTAGCTCCTACAATGAGCAGTTCTTC.

The rearrangement links TRBV6-1 to TRBJ2-1; maybe TRBD2 (5 bases). Trimming removed 5 bases from V and 3 bases from J, with 14 bases in between. CDR1 and CDR2 (germline): MNHNS, SASEGT. This CDR3 spans 15 amino acids. This CDR3 reads CASSSGGSYYNEQFF. The CDR3 DNA is TGTGCCAGCAGTTCGGGTGGGAGTTACTACAATGAGCAGTTCTTC.

J is TRBJ1-1 and V is TRBV2; the D is unclear. From germline, CDR1 is SNHLY and CDR2 FYNNEI. The length of the CDR3 is 14 residues. Trimming shortened V by 4 bases and J by 4 bases, and 13 bases separated the two germline ends. This chain's CDR3 is CASSGPTRVTEAFF. The CDR3 coding sequence is TGTGCCAGCAGTGGCCCTACTAGGGTCACTGAAGCTTTCTTT.

The chain carries TRBV9 and TRBJ1-2; D unclear. Germline loops: CDR1 SGDLS, CDR2 YYNGEE. This CDR3 has 12 residues. Trimming left V 0 bases short and J 3 bases short, with 3 bases between. The CDR3, as DNA: TGTGCCAGCAGCGTAGTTGACTATGGCTACACCTTC. It translates to CASSVVDYGYTF.

The chain couples TRBV23-1 to TRBJ1-1; no reliable D call. TRBV23-1 is sorted into the ORF group, with uncertain function. V lost 6 bases and J 11 bases, leaving 13 bases between the germline ends. CDR3 size: 11 residues. The CDR3 DNA follows: TGCGCCAGCAGCCCACCGGTCGGGGCTTTCTTT. This sequence encodes CASSPPVGAFF.

The chain recombines TRBV11-2 with TRBJ1-1; no firm D call. The CDR3 totals 13 residues. V was clipped by 2 bases and J by 1 base, with 5 bases between them. CDR1 and CDR2 (germline): SGHAT, FQNNGV. The CDR3 sequence is CASSLNANTEAFF. The CDR3 nucleotides read TGTGCCAGCAGCTTAAATGCGAACACTGAAGCTTTCTTT.

This clone was recorded only once. The V and J genes are TRBV9 and TRBJ2-4, with TRBD2 identical over 8 bases. From germline, CDR1 is SGDLS and CDR2 YYNGEE. The trim removed 3 bases at V and 9 bases at J, leaving 11 bases unmatched. This CDR3 has 15 residues. In nucleotides, the CDR3 is TGTGCCAGCAGCGCCCTAGTGACTAGCGACGGCATTCAGTACTTC. Its protein product is CASSALVTSDGIQYF.

The chain links TRBV18 to TRBJ1-4, with D unresolved. Trimming removed 5 bases at V and 0 bases at J, with 7 bases between. Germline values: CDR1 KGHSH, CDR2 LQKENI. The CDR3 has 14 amino acids. The CDR3 coding sequence is TGTGCCAGCTCAACGTCCACAACTAATGAAAAACTGTTTTTT. It encodes CASSTSTTNEKLFF.

This CDR3 reads CASSLGSSYGYTF. The CDR3 coding sequence is TGTGCCAGCAGCTTAGGGTCCAGCTATGGCTACACCTTC. The chain has TRBV11-2 and TRBJ1-2; no definite D call. Germline CDR1 is SGHAT and CDR2 is FQNNGV. The ends were cut back, 1 base at V and 4 bases at J, with 7 bases in the middle. CDR3 length equals 13 residues.

This clone was picked up a small number of times. The rearrangement links TRBV18 to TRBJ2-5; 9 positions match TRBD1. Germline V CDR1 and CDR2: KGHSH, LQKENI. The CDR3 is 16 residues long. V gave up 4 bases and J gave up 1 base; unmatched junction bases: 7. CDR3 sequence reads: CASSRVGQGIQETQYF. The CDR3 nucleotides read TGTGCCAGCTCACGAGTTGGACAGGGGATCCAAGAGACCCAGTACTTC.

This chain connects TRBV2 to TRBJ1-5; D unclear. This CDR3 has 14 amino acids. Germline loops: CDR1 SNHLY, CDR2 FYNNEI. V was trimmed by 0 bases and J by 4 bases, leaving 7 bases between them. The CDR3 sequence is CASSEAVGNQPQHF. The CDR3 nucleotides are TGTGCCAGCAGTGAAGCGGTCGGAAATCAGCCCCAGCATTTT. The entire variable domain, with the rest obtained from reference TRBV2 and TRBJ1-5, is as follows: EPEVTQTPSHQVTQMGQEVILRCVPISNHLYFYWYRQILGQKVEFLVSFYNNEISEKSEIFDDQFSVERPDGSNFTLKIRSTKLEDSAMYFCASSEAVGNQPQHFGDGTRLSIL.